The 28 T cell receptor beta chains in this list originate from one sample, sequenced in a study of sequential checkpoint blockade in melanoma. This sample's treatment: randomized to nivolumab then ipilimumab (arm A) or the reverse (arm B). The method was immunoSEQ multiplex PCR; TCRdb's version includes in-frame clones alone and lacks a portion of them. The sample lists approximately 23,000 clones; around 75% were seen once. The sample in question was CD8+ T cells sorted from blood (inferred from file names), obtained from a patient given nivolumab and ipilimumab in sequence. These receptors all come from a human donor with melanoma.

The chain couples TRBV9 to TRBJ2-5, with 7 bases lining up with TRBD2. CDR3 length: 15 amino acids. With 4 bases clipped from V and 5 bases from J, the junction kept 11 bases outside the gene matches. Germline-derived CDR1 and CDR2 are SGDLS and YYNGEE. CDR3 nucleotides: TGTGCCAGCAGCCCTGGGGGGGGTAGCTATGAGACCCAGTACTTC. Its protein product is CASSPGGGSYETQYF. Filled out from reference TRBV9 and TRBJ2-5, the complete variable domain reads DSGVTQTPKHLITATGQRVTLRCSPRSGDLSVYWYQQSLDQGLQFLIQYYNGEERAKGNILERFSAQQFPDLHSELNLSSLELGDSALYFCASSPGGGSYETQYFGPGTRLLVL.

This clone was seen a few times. The chain has TRBV5-8 and TRBJ1-3, with 9 bases lining up with TRBD1. CDR1 is SGHTS, CDR2 YDEGEE, per germline. The J segment lost 6 bases and the V segment lost 4 bases, leaving 11 bases of the junction unmatched. This CDR3 has 16 amino acids. CDR3 sequence: CASSPRQGEPKNTIYF. The CDR3 nucleotides are TGTGCCAGCAGCCCAAGACAGGGGGAACCCAAAAACACCATATATTTT.

The chain joins TRBV7-2 to TRBJ1-1; no definite D call. This CDR3 is built from 13 residues. Trimming cost V 3 bases and J 5 bases, with 10 bases left between them. Germline V gives CDR1 SGHTA, CDR2 FQGNSA. CDR3 bases: TGTGCCAGCAGCTTCTCCGCGGGGACTGAAGCTTTCTTT. Protein sequence: CASSFSAGTEAFF.

The chain joins TRBV7-9 to TRBJ1-1; D is undetermined. V was cut by 5 bases and J by 1 base, with 14 bases left in between. The CDR3 is made up of 15 amino acids. The germline CDR1 and CDR2 sequences are SEHNR and FQNEAQ (reference sequence). CDR3 sequence reads: CASSLPLIRNTEAFF. The CDR3 DNA sequence: TGTGCCAGCAGCCTGCCCTTGATTAGGAACACTGAAGCTTTCTTT.

V is TRBV10-3 and J is TRBJ1-1; TRBD1 matches at 7 bases. This CDR3 has 13 amino acids. With 10 bases clipped from V and 2 bases from J, the junction kept 7 bases outside the gene matches. From germline, CDR1 is ENHRY and CDR2 SYGVKD. The CDR3 spells CATLGQINTEAFF. CDR3 nucleotide sequence: TGTGCCACCCTGGGACAGATAAACACTGAAGCTTTCTTT.

The V gene is TRBV4-3, the J gene TRBJ1-2; 7 nucleotides line up with TRBD1. The CDR3 is 15 amino acids. Germline V gene sequence: CDR1 LGHNA, CDR2 YSLEER. V trimming: 3 bases; J trimming: 4 bases; junction bases outside the gene matches: 8. The CDR3 sequence is CASSHVQGRSYGYTF. Here the CDR3 DNA reads TGCGCCAGCAGCCACGTACAGGGGCGGAGCTATGGCTACACCTTC.

The rearrangement uses TRBV7-8 and TRBJ1-2; D is uncertain. Trimming removed 7 bases at V and 7 bases at J, with 19 bases between. The germline V gene encodes CDR1 SGHVS and CDR2 FQNEAQ. The CDR3 totals 14 residues. CDR3 sequence: CASTDLNSRPGYTF. The CDR3 DNA reads TGTGCCAGCACCGATCTGAACAGCAGGCCTGGCTACACCTTC.

By share of the sample, this clone is medium-sized. The chain recombines TRBV7-6 with TRBJ2-7; D is perhaps TRBD1 (5 bases). This CDR3 comprises 16 residues. With 1 base removed from V and 3 bases from J, the gap between germline ends came to 16 bases. CDR1 and CDR2 (germline): SGHVS, FNYEAQ. The CDR3 here is CASSLGSLDSGYEQYF. As DNA, the CDR3 is TGTGCCAGCAGCTTAGGATCCCTCGACAGTGGCTACGAGCAGTACTTC.

This sequence joins TRBV30 and TRBJ1-1, with no clear D. The CDR3 has 17 amino acids. Germline CDR1 GTSNPN, CDR2 SVGIG (reference sequence). V lost 0 bases to trimming and J lost 0 bases, with 17 bases between them. For the CDR3, the DNA is TGTGCCTGGAGTGTACAAGGGAGTCGGGCCATGAACACTGAAGCTTTCTTT. As protein: CAWSVQGSRAMNTEAFF.

This chain connects TRBV5-1 to TRBJ2-5, with D possibly matching TRBD2 (5 bases). The assigned J gene may be wrong: the sequence end matches TRBJ2-7 better. Per the germline V gene, CDR1 is SGHRS and CDR2 is YFSETQ. CDR3 length equals 14 residues. DNA of the CDR3: TGCGCCAGCAGCTCTTGGACGGGATACTACGAGCAGTACTTC. Translating it yields CASSSWTGYYEQYF.

V usage is TRBV11-2 and J usage is TRBJ2-7, with D uncertain. Deletions cut 5 bases from V and 4 bases from J, with 9 bases between. In germline, CDR1 is SGHAT, CDR2 FQNNGV. The CDR3 spans 12 residues. DNA for the CDR3: TGTGCCAGCAGCGCTATTGAATACGAGCAGTACTTC. Encoded protein: CASSAIEYEQYF.

This clone was recorded a few times. The V call is TRBV6-4, the J call TRBJ2-5; 10 nucleotides agree with TRBD2. The trim removed 3 bases at V and 3 bases at J, leaving 4 bases unmatched. The CDR3 runs to 15 residues. Germline-derived CDR1 and CDR2 are MRHNA and SNTAGT. The CDR3 reads CASSEAAGGKETQYF. The CDR3 region has the DNA TGTGCCAGCAGTGAAGCAGCGGGGGGGAAAGAGACCCAGTACTTC.

This clone was detected a few times. CDR3 bases: TGTGCCAGCAGCCCCCTTCTGGGGCCACTAAGCACAGATACGCAGTATTTT. This gives the protein CASSPLLGPLSTDTQYF. The chain links TRBV9 to TRBJ2-3; tentatively, D is TRBD1 (5 bases). Germline V gives CDR1 SGDLS, CDR2 YYNGEE. The CDR3 extends over 17 amino acids. The V end was cut by 4 bases, the J end by 0 bases, with 18 bases between.

This clone was seen once. The chain has TRBV5-6 and TRBJ1-6; 10 bases line up with TRBD1. This CDR3 has 16 residues. Trimming cost V 3 bases and J 7 bases; bases outside gene matches: 7. Looked up from germline, CDR1 is SGHDT and CDR2 is YYEEEE. This CDR3 is CASSWGTGDHNSPLHF. The CDR3 region has the DNA TGTGCCAGCAGCTGGGGGACAGGGGATCACAATTCACCCCTCCACTTT. The full variable domain, its missing parts supplied by reference TRBV5-6 and TRBJ1-6, is DAGVTQSPTHLIKTRGQQVTLRCSPKSGHDTVSWYQQALGQGPQFIFQYYEEEERQRGNFPDRFSGHQFPNYSSELNVNALLLGDSALYLCASSWGTGDHNSPLHFGNGTRLTVT.

CDR3 sequence reads: CASSAGLAGAPGELFF. In DNA, the CDR3 is TGTGCCAGCAGCGCGGGACTAGCGGGAGCTCCCGGGGAGCTGTTTTTT. V and J are TRBV9 and TRBJ2-2; TRBD2 matches 14 bases. Germline V gene data show CDR1 as SGDLS and CDR2 as YYNGEE. Unmatched junction bases numbered 4, after V lost 3 bases and J lost 6 bases. The CDR3 runs 16 residues. The whole variable domain, remainder taken from reference TRBV9 and TRBJ2-2, is DSGVTQTPKHLITATGQRVTLRCSPRSGDLSVYWYQQSLDQGLQFLIQYYNGEERAKGNILERFSAQQFPDLHSELNLSSLELGDSALYFCASSAGLAGAPGELFFGEGSRLTVL.

The rearrangement links TRBV7-8 to TRBJ2-3, with 8 bases that match TRBD1. The junction had 9 bases not matched to a gene; V was cut back by 6 bases and J by 4 bases. This CDR3 contains 15 residues. Germline lookup yields CDR1 SGHVS and CDR2 FQNEAQ. The CDR3 spells CASRSQGASADTQYF. In DNA form, the CDR3 reads TGTGCCAGCAGGTCCCAGGGGGCTAGCGCAGATACGCAGTATTTT. Drawing the rest from reference TRBV7-8 and TRBJ2-3, the complete variable domain is GAGVSQSPRYKVAKRGQDVALRCDPISGHVSLFWYQQALGQGPEFLTYFQNEAQLDKSGLPSDRFFAERPEGSVSTLKIQRTQQEDSAVYLCASRSQGASADTQYFGPGTRLTVL.

V and J are TRBV7-8 and TRBJ2-3; 9 nucleotides align to TRBD2. V shed 10 bases and J 1 base; nucleotides not matched to a gene: 3. Germline CDR1 is SGHVS and CDR2 is FQNEAQ. The CDR3 extends over 13 amino acids. The CDR3 sequence is CATGTSRTDTQYF. For the CDR3, the DNA is TGTGCCACCGGGACTAGCCGCACAGATACGCAGTATTTT.

The CDR3 nucleotides read TGTGCCAGCAGTGAAATCGCGGGAGCGTCTTACAATGAGCAGTTCTTC. It translates to CASSEIAGASYNEQFF. The chain has TRBV6-4 and TRBJ2-1; 7 bases match TRBD2. CDR1 MRHNA and CDR2 SNTAGT come from the germline V gene. The CDR3 contains 16 residues. The ends lost 3 bases at V and 4 bases at J; junction bases unmatched: 9.

The J gene is TRBJ1-2, the V gene TRBV5-1; 9 positions agree with TRBD1. The J segment lost 8 bases and the V segment lost 4 bases, leaving 12 bases of the junction unmatched. Germline V gene lookup returns CDR1 SGHRS and CDR2 YFSETQ. The CDR3 covers 15 residues. The CDR3, as DNA: TGCGCCAGCAGCCTGATTGGGGGGACAGGGCAAGGCTACACCTTC. It is translated as CASSLIGGTGQGYTF.

The chain joins TRBV6-5 to TRBJ2-5; unclear D gene. The DNA matches TRBJ2-7 better at its end, which makes the J call doubtful. The CDR3 loop spans 11 amino acids. Germline V gives CDR1 MNHEY, CDR2 SVGAGI. In DNA, the CDR3 is TGTGCCAGCAGTTACCGGTACGAGCAGTACTTC. Residues: CASSYRYEQYF.

This chain connects TRBV27 to TRBJ2-2; 13 bases map to TRBD2. V was pared by 5 bases and J by 6 bases, with 3 bases of the junction left unmatched. This CDR3 region has 15 residues. The germline V gene encodes CDR1 MNHEY and CDR2 SMNVEV (reference sequence). CDR3 residues: CASSELAGGPGELFF. The CDR3 nucleotides are TGTGCCAGCAGTGAACTAGCGGGAGGGCCCGGGGAGCTGTTTTTT.

The genes are TRBV4-3 and TRBJ2-2; TRBD1 agrees at 7 bases. With V trimmed by 4 bases and J by 6 bases, 11 bases remained unmatched. CDR1 LGHNA and CDR2 YSLEER come from the germline V gene. The CDR3 runs 16 residues. CDR3 nucleotides: TGCGCCAGCAGCCTCGAGGGGGCGCGTATTGCCGGGGAGCTGTTTTTT. Translating it yields CASSLEGARIAGELFF.

The chain links TRBV7-9 to TRBJ1-3, with TRBD1 matching 11 bases. The CDR3 consists of 16 residues. Germline CDR1 reads SEHNR; CDR2 reads FQNEAQ (reference sequence). Germline trimming cut 5 bases from V and 5 bases from J; bases unmatched to any gene: 8. CDR3 in amino acids: CASSPRTGGIRNTIYF. The DNA for the CDR3 is TGTGCCAGCAGCCCACGGACAGGGGGCATCCGAAACACCATATATTTT.

This clone was seen a handful of times. The chain couples TRBV6-5 to TRBJ2-7; D might be TRBD2 (5 bases). The germline gives CDR1 MNHEY, CDR2 SVGAGI. The length of the CDR3 is 12 residues. Trimming removed 7 bases from V and 6 bases from J, with 13 bases in between. The CDR3 protein is CASIGRESEQYF. In DNA form, the CDR3 reads TGTGCCAGCATAGGAAGGGAGTCCGAGCAGTACTTC.

This sequence joins TRBV27 and TRBJ1-6; D remains ambiguous. The ends were cut back, 2 bases at V and 6 bases at J, with 8 bases in the middle. Germline V gene lookup returns CDR1 MNHEY and CDR2 SMNVEV (reference sequence). The CDR3 runs to 14 residues. CDR3 nucleotides: TGTGCCAGCAGTTTAAGACAATCTAATTCACCCCTCCACTTT. The encoded protein is CASSLRQSNSPLHF.

This chain connects TRBV7-9 to TRBJ2-1; possibly TRBD1 for D (6 bases). The CDR3 spans 15 residues. Trimming removed 2 bases at V and 3 bases at J, with 11 bases between. Germline CDR1 SEHNR, CDR2 FQNEAQ (reference sequence). CDR3 sequence: CASSLRQGIYNEQFF. CDR3 DNA: TGTGCCAGCAGCTTAAGGCAGGGGATCTACAATGAGCAGTTCTTC.

The chain links TRBV7-8 to TRBJ2-1, with 11 bases aligning to TRBD2. This CDR3 is built from 17 residues. CDR1 is SGHVS, CDR2 FQNEAQ, per germline. V lost 6 bases to trimming and J lost 8 bases; unmatched junction nucleotides: 15. The chain's CDR3 is CASRTKLAGVRGHEQFF. The CDR3 DNA sequence: TGTGCCAGCAGGACGAAACTAGCGGGAGTTAGGGGCCATGAGCAGTTCTTC.

This chain links TRBV4-1 with TRBJ2-2; a possible D gene is TRBD1 (6 bases). V was shortened by 5 bases and J by 5 bases, with 21 bases between the two germline ends. The CDR3 covers 17 residues. CDR1 and CDR2 (germline): MGHRA, YSYEKL. The CDR3 region has the DNA TGCGCCAGCAGCTTATCAACACCAGGACAGAGGACCGGGGAGCTGTTTTTT. It specifies CASSLSTPGQRTGELFF.